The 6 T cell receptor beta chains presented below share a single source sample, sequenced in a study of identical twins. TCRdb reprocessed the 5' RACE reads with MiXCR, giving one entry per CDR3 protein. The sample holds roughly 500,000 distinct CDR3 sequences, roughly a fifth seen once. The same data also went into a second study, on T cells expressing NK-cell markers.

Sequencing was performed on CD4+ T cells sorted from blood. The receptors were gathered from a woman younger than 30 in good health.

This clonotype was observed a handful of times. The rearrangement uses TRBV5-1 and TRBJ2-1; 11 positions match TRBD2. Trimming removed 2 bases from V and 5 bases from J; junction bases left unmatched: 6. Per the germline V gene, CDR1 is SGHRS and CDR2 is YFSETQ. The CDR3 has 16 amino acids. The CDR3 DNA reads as TGCGCCAGCAGCTTAATACTAGCGGGGGATCACAATGAGCAGTTCTTC. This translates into CASSLILAGDHNEQFF.

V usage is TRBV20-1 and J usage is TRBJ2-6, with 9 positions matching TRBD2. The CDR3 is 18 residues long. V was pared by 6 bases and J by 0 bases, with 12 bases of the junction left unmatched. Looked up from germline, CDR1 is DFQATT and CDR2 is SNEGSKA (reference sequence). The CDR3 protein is CSALIRREGYSGANVLTF. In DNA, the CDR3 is TGCAGTGCCCTGATCAGGCGGGAGGGGTACTCTGGGGCCAACGTCCTGACTTTC.

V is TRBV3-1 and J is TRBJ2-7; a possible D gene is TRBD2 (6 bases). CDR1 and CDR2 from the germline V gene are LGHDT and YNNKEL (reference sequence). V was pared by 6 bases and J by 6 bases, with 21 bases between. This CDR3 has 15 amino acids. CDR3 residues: CASSRTGTPLAEQYF. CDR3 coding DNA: TGTGCCAGCAGTCGAACCGGGACTCCGTTGGCCGAGCAGTACTTC.

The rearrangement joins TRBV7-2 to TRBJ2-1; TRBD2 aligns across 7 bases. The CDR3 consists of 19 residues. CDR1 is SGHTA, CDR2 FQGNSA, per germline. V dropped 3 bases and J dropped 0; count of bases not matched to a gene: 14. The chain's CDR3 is CASSFARLSGGSSYNEQFF. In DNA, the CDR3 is TGTGCCAGCAGCTTCGCCCGCTTGTCGGGCGGGAGCTCCTACAATGAGCAGTTCTTC.

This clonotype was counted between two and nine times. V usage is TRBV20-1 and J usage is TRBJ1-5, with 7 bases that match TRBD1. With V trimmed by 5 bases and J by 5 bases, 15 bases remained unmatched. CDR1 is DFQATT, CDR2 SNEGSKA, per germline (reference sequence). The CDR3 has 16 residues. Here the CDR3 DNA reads TGCAGTGCTCCGGCTACTCCGGGACAGCCGGATCAGCCCCAGCATTTT. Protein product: CSAPATPGQPDQPQHF.

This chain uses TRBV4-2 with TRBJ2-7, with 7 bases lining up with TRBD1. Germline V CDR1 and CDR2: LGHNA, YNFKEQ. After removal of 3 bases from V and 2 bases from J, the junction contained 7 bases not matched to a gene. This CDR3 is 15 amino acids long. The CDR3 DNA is TGTGCCAGCAGCCAGCTGAGGGGGCAAGCCTACGAGCAGTACTTC. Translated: CASSQLRGQAYEQYF.